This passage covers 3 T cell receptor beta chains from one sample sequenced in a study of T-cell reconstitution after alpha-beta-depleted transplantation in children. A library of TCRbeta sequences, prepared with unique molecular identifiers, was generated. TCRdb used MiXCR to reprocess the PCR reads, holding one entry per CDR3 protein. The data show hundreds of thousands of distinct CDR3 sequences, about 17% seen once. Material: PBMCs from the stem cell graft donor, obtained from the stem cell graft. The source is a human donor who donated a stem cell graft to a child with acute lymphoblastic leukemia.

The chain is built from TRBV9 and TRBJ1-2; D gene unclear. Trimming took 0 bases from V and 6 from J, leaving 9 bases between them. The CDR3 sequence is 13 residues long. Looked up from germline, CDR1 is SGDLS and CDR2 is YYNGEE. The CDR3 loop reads CASSVGLGDGYTF. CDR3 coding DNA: TGTGCCAGCAGCGTAGGATTAGGTGATGGCTACACCTTC. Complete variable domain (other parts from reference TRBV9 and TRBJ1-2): DSGVTQTPKHLITATGQRVTLRCSPRSGDLSVYWYQQSLDQGLQFLIQYYNGEERAKGNILERFSAQQFPDLHSELNLSSLELGDSALYFCASSVGLGDGYTFGSGTRLTVV.

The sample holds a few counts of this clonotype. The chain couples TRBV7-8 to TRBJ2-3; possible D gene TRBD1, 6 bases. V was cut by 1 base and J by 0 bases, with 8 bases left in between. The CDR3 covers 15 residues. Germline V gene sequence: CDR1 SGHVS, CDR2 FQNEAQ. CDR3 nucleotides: TGTGCCAGCAGCTTAGGGGACACGAGCACAGATACGCAGTATTTT. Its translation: CASSLGDTSTDTQYF.

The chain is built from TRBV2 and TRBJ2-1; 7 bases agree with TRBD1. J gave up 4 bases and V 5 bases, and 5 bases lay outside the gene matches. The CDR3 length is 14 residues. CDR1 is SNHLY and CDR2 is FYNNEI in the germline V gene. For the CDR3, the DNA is TGTGCCAGCAGTTCTCAGACAGGGTACAATGAGCAGTTCTTC. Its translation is CASSSQTGYNEQFF.